One sample yielded the 4 T cell receptor beta chains listed below, sequenced in a study of beta chain features in type 1 diabetes. Whole-study findings and limits: TCRB CDR3s were moderately but significantly shorter in Type 1 diabetes patients in all four CD4+ subsets.

These receptors have no known antigen. Of the isolated RNA, all was reverse transcribed, and so the sequenced material was expressed TCRB transcripts. Profiling relied on immunoSEQ multiplex PCR, and the TCRdb table lists in-frame clones only, not all of them. The repertoire holds 600,000 to 700,000 clones, with roughly an eighth as singletons. Source material: naive CD4+ T cells from blood. The source is a man in his thirties or forties with type 1 diabetes.

There are a few counts of this clone. This CDR3 is also generated by other DNA sequences in the sample. The rearrangement joins TRBV18 to TRBJ2-5, with D possibly TRBD1 on 5 matching bases. CDR1 is KGHSH, CDR2 LQKENI, per germline. V was cut by 6 bases and J by 2 bases, with 10 bases left in between. The CDR3 has 13 residues. The CDR3 reads CASSPRTQETQYF. CDR3 in DNA: TGTGCCAGCTCTCCTCGGACACAAGAGACCCAGTACTTC.

This clone was picked up a small number of times. This chain uses TRBV2 with TRBJ2-1, with D perhaps matching TRBD1 or TRBD2 (6 bases each). V dropped 4 bases and J dropped 0 bases, with 13 bases sitting between them. Germline-derived CDR1 and CDR2 are SNHLY and FYNNEI. The CDR3 is made up of 16 amino acids. CDR3 nucleotide sequence: TGTGCCAGCAGTGCGGGGGCGGGCAGCTCCTACAATGAGCAGTTCTTC. As protein: CASSAGAGSSYNEQFF.

This chain links TRBV2 with TRBJ2-1; 10 nucleotides align to TRBD2. The CDR3 runs 19 residues. With 7 bases clipped from V and 2 bases from J, the junction kept 17 bases outside the gene matches. The germline gives CDR1 SNHLY, CDR2 FYNNEI. As DNA, the CDR3 is TGTGCCAGCACTCAAATAGTGGCTAGCGGGGGTTCGACCTACAATGAGCAGTTCTTC. This translates into CASTQIVASGGSTYNEQFF.

Remarks on this clone: The sample holds other DNA sequences that translate to the same CDR3. The V call is TRBV18, the J call TRBJ1-1; a possible D gene is TRBD1 (5 bases). The CDR3 contains 13 residues. The germline V and J ends were trimmed by 6 bases and 3 bases, with 11 bases remaining between them. Germline assignment: CDR1 KGHSH and CDR2 LQKENI. The CDR3 loop is CASSRAGDTEAFF. The CDR3 nucleotides read TGTGCCAGCTCTCGGGCGGGGGACACTGAAGCTTTCTTT. Based on the CDR3 plus reference TRBV18 and TRBJ1-1, the full variable domain is NAGVMQNPRHLVRRRGQEARLRCSPMKGHSHVYWYRQLPEEGLKFMVYLQKENIIDESGMPKERFSAEFPKEGPSILRIQQVVRGDSAAYFCASSRAGDTEAFFGQGTRLTVV.